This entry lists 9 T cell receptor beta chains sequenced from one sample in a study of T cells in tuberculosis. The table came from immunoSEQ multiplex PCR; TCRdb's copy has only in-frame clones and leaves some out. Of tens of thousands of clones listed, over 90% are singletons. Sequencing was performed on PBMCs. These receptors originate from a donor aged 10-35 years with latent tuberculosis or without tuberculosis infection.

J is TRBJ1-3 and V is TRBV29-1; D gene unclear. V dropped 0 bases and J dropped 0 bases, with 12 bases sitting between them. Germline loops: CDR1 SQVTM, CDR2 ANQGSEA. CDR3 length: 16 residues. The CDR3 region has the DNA TGCAGCGTTGAAGATGCCGGACTCTTCTCTGGAAACACCATATATTTT. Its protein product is CSVEDAGLFSGNTIYF.

CDR3 region: CASSLDSGNEQFF. The CDR3 DNA sequence: TGTGCCAGCAGCTTAGACTCGGGGAATGAGCAGTTCTTC. The V call is TRBV7-2, the J call TRBJ2-1; possible D gene TRBD2, 5 bases. The CDR3 sequence is 13 residues long. The germline V gene has CDR1 SGHTA and CDR2 FQGNSA. The germline V and J ends were trimmed by 1 base and 7 bases, with 8 bases remaining between them. Full variable domain (outside the CDR3, taken from reference TRBV7-2 and TRBJ2-1): GAGVSQSPSNKVTEKGKDVELRCDPISGHTALYWYRQSLGQGLEFLIYFQGNSAPDKSGLPSDRFSAERTGGSVSTLTIQRTQQEDSAVYLCASSLDSGNEQFFGPGTRLTVL.

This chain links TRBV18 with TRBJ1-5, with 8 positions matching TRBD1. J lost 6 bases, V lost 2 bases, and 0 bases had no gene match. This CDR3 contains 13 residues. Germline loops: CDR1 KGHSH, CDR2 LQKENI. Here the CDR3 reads CASSPDRGQPQHF. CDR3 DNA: TGTGCCAGCTCACCAGACAGGGGTCAGCCCCAGCATTTT.

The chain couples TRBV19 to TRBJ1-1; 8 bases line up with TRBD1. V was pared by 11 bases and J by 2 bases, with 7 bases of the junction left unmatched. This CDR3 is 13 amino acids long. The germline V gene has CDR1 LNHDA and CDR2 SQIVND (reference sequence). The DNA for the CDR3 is TGTGCCGGTGGACAGGGAATAAACACTGAAGCTTTCTTT. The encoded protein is CAGGQGINTEAFF.

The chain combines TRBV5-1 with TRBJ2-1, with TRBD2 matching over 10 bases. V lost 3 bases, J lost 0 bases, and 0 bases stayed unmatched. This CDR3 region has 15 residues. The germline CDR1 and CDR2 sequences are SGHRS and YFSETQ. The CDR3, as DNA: TGCGCCAGCAGCTCTAGCGGGAGCTCCTACAATGAGCAGTTCTTC. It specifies CASSSSGSSYNEQFF.

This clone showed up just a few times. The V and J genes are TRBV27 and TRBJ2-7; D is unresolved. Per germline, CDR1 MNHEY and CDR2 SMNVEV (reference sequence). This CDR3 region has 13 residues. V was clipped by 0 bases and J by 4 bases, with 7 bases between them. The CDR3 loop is CASSLSPVYEQYF. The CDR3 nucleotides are TGTGCCAGCAGTTTATCCCCCGTGTACGAGCAGTACTTC.

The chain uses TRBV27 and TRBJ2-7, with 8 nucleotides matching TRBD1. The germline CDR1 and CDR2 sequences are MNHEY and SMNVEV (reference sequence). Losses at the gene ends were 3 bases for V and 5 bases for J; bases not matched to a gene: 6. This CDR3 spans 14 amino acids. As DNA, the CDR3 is TGTGCCAGCAGTTTTTACCCAGGGGGCCACGAGCAGTACTTC. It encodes CASSFYPGGHEQYF.

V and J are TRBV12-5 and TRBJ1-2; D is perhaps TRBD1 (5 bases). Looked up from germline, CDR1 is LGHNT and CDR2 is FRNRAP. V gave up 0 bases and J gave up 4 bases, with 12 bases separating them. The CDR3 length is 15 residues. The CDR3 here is CASGLVNRGGYGYTF. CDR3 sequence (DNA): TGTGCTAGTGGTTTGGTAAATCGGGGGGGCTATGGCTACACCTTC.

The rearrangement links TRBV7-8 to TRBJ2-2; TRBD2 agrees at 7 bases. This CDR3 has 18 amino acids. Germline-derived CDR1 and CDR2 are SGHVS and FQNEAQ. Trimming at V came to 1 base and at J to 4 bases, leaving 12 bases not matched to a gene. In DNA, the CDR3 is TGTGCCAGCAGCTTAGAGTACCCTAGCGGCCTCTCCACCGGGGAGCTGTTTTTT. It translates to CASSLEYPSGLSTGELFF.